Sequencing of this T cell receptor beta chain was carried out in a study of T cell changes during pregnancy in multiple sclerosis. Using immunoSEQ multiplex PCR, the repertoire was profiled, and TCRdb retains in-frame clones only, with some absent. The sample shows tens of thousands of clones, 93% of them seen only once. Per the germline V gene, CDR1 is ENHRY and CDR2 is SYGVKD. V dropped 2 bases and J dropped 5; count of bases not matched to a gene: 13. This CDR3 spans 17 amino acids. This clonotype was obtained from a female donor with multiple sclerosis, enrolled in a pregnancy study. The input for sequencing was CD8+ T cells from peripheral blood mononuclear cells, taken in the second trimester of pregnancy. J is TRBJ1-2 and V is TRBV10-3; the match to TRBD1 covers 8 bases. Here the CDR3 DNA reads TGTGCCATCAGTGAGCGTTCGGGGACAGGAGGCTTATATGGCTACACCTTC. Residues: CAISERSGTGGLYGYTF.